The 3 T cell receptor beta chains presented below share a single source sample, sequenced in a study of identical twins. TCRdb processed the 5' RACE reads anew with MiXCR; each CDR3 protein has one entry. The top ten clones hold over 0.25% of a sample with about 1.7 million distinct CDR3 sequences, around a third of them seen once. The sample comprised cord blood. Receptor source: a newborn girl in good health.

This clonotype was picked up many times. J is TRBJ2-5 and V is TRBV19; TRBD2 might be the D (6 bases). V lost 4 bases, J lost 11 bases, and 11 bases lay in between. Germline V gene sequence: CDR1 LNHDA, CDR2 SQIVND (reference sequence). This CDR3 contains 11 residues. The CDR3 region has the DNA TGTGCCAGTAGTACCCGCGGGGAGCAGTACTTC. This sequence encodes CASSTRGEQYF.

This clonotype was detected only a few times. The chain combines TRBV18 with TRBJ1-2; 10 bases agree with TRBD1. CDR3 length equals 15 residues. V gave up 4 bases and J gave up 1 base; unmatched junction bases: 3. The germline V gene has CDR1 KGHSH and CDR2 LQKENI. CDR3 protein: CASSHGTGVNYGYTF. Written as DNA, the CDR3 is TGTGCCAGCTCACACGGGACAGGGGTTAACTATGGCTACACCTTC.

The chain employs TRBV12-3 or TRBV12-4 and TRBJ1-1; possibly TRBD1 for D (5 bases). V dropped 6 bases and J dropped 0 bases, with 11 bases sitting between them. This CDR3 is 14 amino acids long. CDR3 loop: CASRQDSMNTEAFF. The CDR3 bases are TGTGCCAGCAGACAGGATTCCATGAACACTGAAGCTTTCTTT.